This TCR beta chain derives from a study of technical replicates of blood from a few donors. Germline values: CDR1 SGHRS, CDR2 YFSETQ. The CDR3 length is 14 residues. V lost 2 bases to trimming and J lost 3 bases, with 11 bases between them. The method was immunoSEQ multiplex PCR; TCRdb's version includes in-frame clones alone and lacks a portion of them. The profile shows some 50,000 clones, roughly 94% of them singletons. This clonotype was obtained from a human donor in good health. The sequencing sample was made of T cells isolated from PBMCs. This chain links TRBV5-1 with TRBJ1-1, with no clear D. The CDR3 DNA is TGCGCCAGCAGCTTAACCTCAGGATACACTGAAGCTTTCTTT. Translated: CASSLTSGYTEAFF.